This TCR beta chain is drawn from a study of T-cell reconstitution after alpha-beta-depleted transplantation in children. Preparation of the TCRbeta library used unique molecular identifiers. Each CDR3 protein gets one entry after TCRdb re-called the PCR reads with MiXCR. Of hundreds of thousands of distinct CDR3 sequences in the sample, 10% to 15% were seen once. Germline CDR1 DFQATT, CDR2 SNEGSKA (reference sequence). The CDR3 has 15 residues. V was clipped by 4 bases and J by 5 bases, with 18 bases between them. Remarks on this clonotype: Its antigen remains unidentified.

Findings and limits, study-wide: TCRbeta diversity was high at day 60 in some patients (a result of surviving recipient T cells and thymic progenitors). At the one-year point after transplant, T-cell counts and TCRbeta diversity were found to come mostly from T cells that had been newly produced. About two months after transplant, alpha-beta T cells reportedly came from several hundred expanded graft clones.

The sequence derives from a male patient younger than 18 who had a stem cell transplant for acute myeloid leukemia, so the T cells may come from the graft donor. This chain links TRBV20-1 with TRBJ2-1; weak D call: TRBD1 (7 bases). This specimen was PBMCs, mostly from graft donor cells, taken 360 days after TCRalphabeta/CD19-depleted stem cell transplant. Written as DNA, the CDR3 is TGCAGTGCTACTACGACAGGGAGGTGGCACAATGAGCAGTTCTTC. It is translated as CSATTTGRWHNEQFF.